The sequence of this T cell receptor beta chain was determined in a study of cytomegalovirus exposure and HLA in healthy donors. About the study: From HLA-typed donors, an early data release held about 92 million unique TCRs. Regarding the study as a whole: Analysis performed later found 16,951 TCR beta sequences associated with HLA alleles at 0.05 false discovery rate.

This PCR relied on a set of 60 Vbeta primers and 13 Jbeta primers. Profiled with immunoSEQ multiplex PCR; TCRdb holds only in-frame clones, not every one. The sample yields 150,000 to 200,000 clones, roughly 60% seen once. Per the germline V gene, CDR1 is GTSNPN and CDR2 is SVGIG (reference sequence). The junction had 12 bases not matched to a gene; V was cut back by 0 bases and J by 7 bases. The CDR3 extends over 16 amino acids. In this sample, this clone turned up once. Its target is not known. The chain is built from TRBV30 and TRBJ1-3; 7 bases map to TRBD1. Sequences were obtained from PBMCs. The sequence was obtained from a man between 35 and 55 years old in good health and CMV-seronegative. The CDR3 sequence is CAWSVQNRGLWNTIYF. The CDR3 nucleotides are TGTGCCTGGAGTGTACAGAACAGGGGATTGTGGAACACCATATATTTT.